What follows are 28 T cell receptor beta chains derived from one specimen sequenced in a study of blood T cell repertoires in COVID-19. The method was immunoSEQ multiplex PCR; TCRdb's version includes in-frame clones alone and lacks a portion of them. The data hold 200,000 to 300,000 clones, with more than 90% observed a single time. The specimen was peripheral blood. The receptors originated from a person under 35 with COVID-19, enrolled during active disease.

The rearrangement links TRBV5-4 to TRBJ2-2, with TRBD1 matching 8 bases. Germline CDR1 reads SGHNT; CDR2 reads YYREEE (reference sequence). Trimming took 4 bases from V and 6 from J; bases not matched to a gene: 11. The CDR3 has 16 residues. The CDR3 loop reads CASSLGQGRGAGELFF. Written as DNA, the CDR3 is TGTGCCAGCAGCCTAGGACAGGGAAGGGGGGCCGGGGAGCTGTTTTTT.

This clone is a singleton in its sample. This sequence joins TRBV3-1 (or the pseudogene TRBV3-2) and TRBJ2-1; 10 nucleotides align to TRBD2. Per germline, CDR1 LGHDT and CDR2 YNNKEL (reference sequence). The V and J ends lost 4 bases and 4 bases, in that order; junction bases with no gene match: 7. CDR3 size: 16 residues. The CDR3 region is CASSPTLAGAYNEQFF. In nucleotides, the CDR3 is TGTGCCAGCAGCCCAACCCTAGCGGGAGCTTACAATGAGCAGTTCTTC.

This clone was observed a single time. This rearrangement joins TRBV7-9 to TRBJ2-7; 12 bases fit TRBD1. Germline V gene lookup returns CDR1 SEHNR and CDR2 FQNEAQ (reference sequence). CDR3 size: 18 residues. Trimming at V came to 5 bases and at J to 6 bases, leaving 17 bases not matched to a gene. CDR3 in DNA: TGTGCCAGCAGCGTAATACCCGGGACAGGGGGCGCTTCGATCGAGCAGTACTTC. Protein product: CASSVIPGTGGASIEQYF.

The CDR3: CASSQECPRVCEQFF. In DNA form, the CDR3 reads TGTGCCAGCAGCCAAGAATGCCCTAGAGTGTGTGAGCAGTTCTTC. The chain combines TRBV3-1 (or the pseudogene TRBV3-2) with TRBJ2-1; D remains ambiguous. The CDR3 length is 15 residues. The germline gives CDR1 LGHDT, CDR2 YNNKEL (reference sequence). V lost 0 bases and J lost 9, with 15 bases in between.

The rearrangement links TRBV6-1 to TRBJ2-5; 8 bases are shared with TRBD2. This CDR3 is built from 16 residues. Germline values: CDR1 MNHNS, CDR2 SASEGT. V was clipped by 2 bases and J by 4 bases; unmatched bases: 9. The CDR3 here is CASSELGLAGGETQYF. The CDR3 DNA reads TGTGCCAGCAGTGAATTAGGCCTAGCGGGTGGAGAGACCCAGTACTTC.

This clone was seen a single time. The junction does not match germline at one end; this may be a read error. This chain connects TRBV7-9 to TRBJ1-4; D is ambiguous. There are 13 residues in the CDR3. CDR1 and CDR2 (germline): SEHNR, FQNEAQ (reference sequence). The DNA for the CDR3 is TGTGCCAGCAGCCCCGAGGCTGTTGAAAAACCGTTTTTT. It codes for CASSPEAVEKPFF.

In this sample, this clone turned up a few times. The V gene is TRBV10-3, the J gene TRBJ2-7; a possible D gene is TRBD1 (6 bases). V lost 9 bases and J 7 bases, leaving 13 bases between the germline ends. The CDR3 runs 11 residues. Looked up from germline, CDR1 is ENHRY and CDR2 is SYGVKD. CDR3 in amino acids: CAIRQVEEQYF. As DNA, the CDR3 is TGTGCCATTCGACAGGTTGAAGAGCAGTACTTC.

The chain combines TRBV4-2 with TRBJ2-1; 9 bases line up with TRBD2. Trimming removed 0 bases from V and 10 bases from J; junction bases left unmatched: 16. The CDR3 is 18 amino acids. Germline V lookup: CDR1 LGHNA, CDR2 YNFKEQ. In DNA, the CDR3 is TGTGCCAGCAGCCAAGACTATAGAGGAGCGGGAGGTATAACGGAGCAGTTCTTC. This codes for CASSQDYRGAGGITEQFF.

CDR3 sequence (DNA): TGTGCCAGCGGGAGTCGGCAGATCCGAGAGACCCAGTACTTC. Its protein product is CASGSRQIRETQYF. J is TRBJ2-5 and V is TRBV6-5; D perhaps matches TRBD2 (5 bases). V dropped 8 bases and J dropped 4 bases, with 17 bases sitting between them. The germline gives CDR1 MNHEY, CDR2 SVGAGI. CDR3 length: 14 amino acids.

V usage is TRBV7-9 and J usage is TRBJ1-2; 8 bases fit TRBD1. J gave up 8 bases and V 3 bases, and 14 bases lay outside the gene matches. Germline V gives CDR1 SEHNR, CDR2 FQNEAQ (reference sequence). The CDR3 runs to 16 residues. CDR3 in DNA: TGTGCCAGCAGCTTTGAAGGACAGGGACTCTTGGGCGGCTACACCTTC. Its translation: CASSFEGQGLLGGYTF.

The genes are TRBV12-5 and TRBJ2-5; 7 nucleotides match TRBD2. CDR3 size: 13 residues. The V gene's germline CDR1 is LGHNT and CDR2 FRNRAP. V lost 8 bases, J lost 5 bases, and 8 bases stayed unmatched. The CDR3 nucleotides read TGTGCTAGTTCCCCCTCTAGCGGTGAGACCCAGTACTTC. Residues: CASSPSSGETQYF.

This chain links TRBV4-2 with TRBJ1-6; possibly TRBD1 for D (6 bases). Germline assignment: CDR1 LGHNA and CDR2 YNFKEQ. Between the trimmed V and J ends, which lost 2 bases and 10 bases, there was a span of 12 bases. The CDR3 covers 14 residues. The CDR3 loop is CASSQWGQESPLHF. CDR3 coding DNA: TGTGCCAGCAGCCAATGGGGGCAGGAGTCACCCCTCCACTTT.

The chain carries TRBV18 and TRBJ2-3; D unclear. The CDR3 spans 13 residues. CDR1 and CDR2 from the germline V gene are KGHSH and LQKENI. V was shortened by 0 bases and J by 11 bases, with 12 bases between the two germline ends. The CDR3 region has the DNA TGTGCCAGCTCACCACCACCGGGTTCCGAGCAGTATTTT. Its translation: CASSPPPGSEQYF.

The CDR3 here is CASSLEGQGYEQYF. The CDR3 coding sequence is TGTGCCAGCAGCTTGGAGGGACAGGGCTACGAGCAGTACTTC. This chain connects TRBV5-5 to TRBJ2-7; 9 bases fit TRBD1. V lost 0 bases, J lost 3 bases, and 1 base stayed unmatched. The CDR3 runs to 14 residues. The germline V gene encodes CDR1 SGHKS and CDR2 YYEKEE (reference sequence).

The chain is built from TRBV15 and TRBJ1-5; the match to TRBD1 covers 7 bases. The CDR3 length is 16 residues. Germline V CDR1 and CDR2: LNHNV, YYDKDF (reference sequence). Losses at the gene ends were 0 bases for V and 0 bases for J; bases not matched to a gene: 2. CDR3 bases: TGTGCCACCAGCAGAGATAACAGGGGTAGCAATCAGCCCCAGCATTTT. Residues: CATSRDNRGSNQPQHF.

The chain combines TRBV7-9 with TRBJ1-4, with 9 bases lining up with TRBD1. CDR1 and CDR2 from the germline V gene are SEHNR and FQNEAQ (reference sequence). CDR3 length: 16 residues. J gave up 0 bases and V 3 bases, and 2 bases lay outside the gene matches. CDR3 sequence reads: CASSFRTGATNEKLFF. The CDR3 region has the DNA TGTGCCAGCAGCTTTAGGACAGGGGCAACTAATGAAAAACTGTTTTTT.

The chain links TRBV15 to TRBJ1-4; D might be TRBD1 (5 bases). The CDR3 spans 11 residues. Trimming took off 7 bases at V and 8 bases at J, with 8 bases between the two ends. Looked up from germline, CDR1 is LNHNV and CDR2 is YYDKDF (reference sequence). The chain's CDR3 is CATTGGEKLFF. The CDR3 DNA reads as TGTGCCACCACCGGGGGAGAAAAACTGTTTTTT.

The chain combines TRBV10-2 with TRBJ2-2; 9 bases are shared with TRBD2. The CDR3 has 16 amino acids. The germline CDR1 and CDR2 sequences are WSHSY and SAAADI. After removal of 3 bases from V and 6 bases from J, the junction contained 8 bases not matched to a gene. The CDR3 sequence: CASSDSGRTRSGELFF. CDR3 in DNA: TGCGCCAGCAGTGATAGCGGGAGAACCAGGTCCGGGGAGCTGTTTTTT.

The V call is TRBV2, the J call TRBJ2-5, with TRBD2 matching over 7 bases. CDR1 SNHLY and CDR2 FYNNEI come from the germline V gene. Trimming at V came to 6 bases and at J to 2 bases, leaving 6 bases not matched to a gene. The CDR3 length is 14 residues. The CDR3 is CASSPGRVQETQYF. The DNA of the CDR3 is TGTGCCAGCAGCCCGGGGAGGGTTCAAGAGACCCAGTACTTC.

V and J are TRBV28 and TRBJ2-2; 9 nucleotides match TRBD1. This CDR3 spans 16 amino acids. Germline V gives CDR1 MDHEN, CDR2 SYDVKM. Losses at the gene ends were 5 bases for V and 3 bases for J; bases not matched to a gene: 7. The CDR3 nucleotides read TGTGCCAGCAGTCAACAGGGGGCGCCTTACACCGGGGAGCTGTTTTTT. Translating gives CASSQQGAPYTGELFF.

The chain uses TRBV6-2 or TRBV6-3 and TRBJ2-7; TRBD2 might be the D (5 bases). Germline V gene sequence: CDR1 MNHEY, CDR2 SVGEGT. Trimming pared 2 bases from V and 2 bases from J, leaving 13 bases between. This CDR3 spans 15 amino acids. CDR3 region: CASSYLRDEPYEQYF. In nucleotides, the CDR3 is TGTGCCAGCAGTTACCTGAGGGATGAGCCCTACGAGCAGTACTTC.

The chain joins TRBV2 to TRBJ2-3; D perhaps matches TRBD2 (6 bases). Trimming removed 4 bases from V and 1 base from J, with 6 bases in between. This CDR3 is 13 amino acids long. Germline-derived CDR1 and CDR2 are SNHLY and FYNNEI. In DNA form, the CDR3 reads TGTGCCAGCAGTGGACTAGGCACAGATACGCAGTATTTT. It translates to CASSGLGTDTQYF.

The V and J genes are TRBV10-3 and TRBJ2-2; no firm D call. The germline CDR1 and CDR2 sequences are ENHRY and SYGVKD. CDR3 length: 19 amino acids. With 5 bases removed from V and 6 bases from J, the gap between germline ends came to 28 bases. The CDR3 DNA follows: TGTGCCATCAGTCCGGTCTTGGTGAGGCTACAAGAGAGCCCCGGGGAGCTGTTTTTT. This gives the protein CAISPVLVRLQESPGELFF.

The V gene is TRBV13, the J gene TRBJ2-3; D gene unclear. Germline assignment: CDR1 PRHDT and CDR2 FYEKMQ (reference sequence). The CDR3 loop spans 12 amino acids. Trimming took off 5 bases at V and 6 bases at J, with 9 bases between the two ends. The CDR3, as DNA: TGTGCCAGCAGCATCCCCGTGGATACGCAGTATTTT. Translated, it gives CASSIPVDTQYF.

The chain joins TRBV10-3 to TRBJ2-5, with 9 bases matching TRBD2. The length of the CDR3 is 14 residues. Germline CDR1 is ENHRY and CDR2 is SYGVKD. The trim removed 11 bases at V and 4 bases at J, leaving 11 bases unmatched. The CDR3 DNA sequence: TGTGCCGTCAAAGGTAGCGGGAGTGGAGAGACCCAGTACTTC. This sequence encodes CAVKGSGSGETQYF.

The CDR3 spells CASSEGTVAYGYTF. CDR3 nucleotides: TGTGCCAGCAGTGAAGGGACTGTCGCCTATGGCTACACCTTC. The chain has TRBV2 and TRBJ1-2; D remains unclear. Trimming shortened V by 1 base and J by 4 bases, and 10 bases separated the two germline ends. This CDR3 contains 14 residues. CDR1 is SNHLY, CDR2 FYNNEI, per germline.

The genes are TRBV6-5 and TRBJ2-5; TRBD1 matches at 7 bases. CDR1 is MNHEY and CDR2 is SVGAGI in the germline V gene. This CDR3 is built from 14 residues. V lost 5 bases, J lost 5 bases, and 8 bases stayed unmatched. CDR3 DNA: TGTGCCAGCAGTCCACCCCCCAGGGGGGAGACCCAGTACTTC. Translating it yields CASSPPPRGETQYF.

The chain has TRBV6-5 and TRBJ2-4; D might be TRBD1 (7 bases). V was pared by 6 bases and J by 6 bases, with 12 bases between. Per germline, CDR1 MNHEY and CDR2 SVGAGI. There are 13 residues in the CDR3. CDR3 in amino acids: CASRTRQGNIQYF. The DNA of the CDR3 is TGTGCCAGCAGGACTAGACAGGGAAACATTCAGTACTTC.